These 21 T cell receptor beta chains were all obtained from the same sample, sequenced in a study of blood T cells in healthy people across ages. Primed by a sample-barcoded 5' primer and a J-beta primer mix, a second PCR proceeded for about 7 to 11 cycles. MiXCR, applied by TCRdb to the 5' RACE reads, yields one record per CDR3 protein. The repertoire includes roughly 1,800,000 distinct CDR3 sequences, 49% of them detected once, and roughly 2% sits in the top ten. The sequencing sample was made of blood. The receptors originated from a woman aged 40 to 49 in good health.

This clonotype was recorded a few times. This sequence joins TRBV29-1 and TRBJ2-7, with TRBD2 as a possible D gene (6 bases). The CDR3 runs 17 residues. The V gene lost 6 bases and the J gene lost 0 bases, with 24 bases spanning the gap. CDR1 is SQVTM and CDR2 is ANQGSEA in the germline V gene. The CDR3 DNA sequence: TGCAGCGTCGTGGGGCGGGGTCCCTACCCCCTCTCCTACGAGCAGTACTTC. Translation gives CSVVGRGPYPLSYEQYF.

The CDR3 DNA reads as TGCGCCAGCAGCTTGGTCGTTGGGGACACAGATACGCAGTATTTT. This encodes CASSLVVGDTDTQYF. This chain links TRBV5-1 with TRBJ2-3; D uncertain. The CDR3 is 15 amino acids. V was trimmed by 0 bases and J by 2 bases, leaving 10 bases between them. CDR1 and CDR2 (germline): SGHRS, YFSETQ.

V gene TRBV12-3 or TRBV12-4 combines with J gene TRBJ2-5, with D perhaps matching TRBD1 (5 bases). This CDR3 is 15 amino acids long. Trimming pared 6 bases from V and 5 bases from J, leaving 19 bases between. The CDR3 protein is CASRRNDRSLETQYF. The CDR3 DNA is TGTGCCAGCAGGCGAAATGACAGAAGTCTGGAGACCCAGTACTTC.

This chain connects TRBV29-1 to TRBJ1-2; TRBD1 agrees at 8 bases. Germline-derived CDR1 and CDR2 are SQVTM and ANQGSEA. Losses at the gene ends were 6 bases for V and 4 bases for J; bases not matched to a gene: 7. There are 13 residues in the CDR3. This chain's CDR3 is CSVWTGSVYGYTF. CDR3 coding DNA: TGCAGCGTGTGGACAGGGAGCGTCTATGGCTACACCTTC. The whole variable domain, remainder taken from reference TRBV29-1 and TRBJ1-2, is SAVISQKPSRDICQRGTSLTIQCQVDSQVTMMFWYRQQPGQSLTLIATANQGSEATYESGFVIDKFPISRPNLTFSTLTVSNMSPEDSSIYLCSVWTGSVYGYTFGSGTRLTVV.

This clonotype was found a few times. The chain links TRBV6-2 or TRBV6-3 to TRBJ2-1; D may correspond to TRBD1 or TRBD2 (6 bases each). The J call is in doubt because the DNA end fits TRBJ2-7 better. CDR3 length equals 15 residues. CDR1 and CDR2 from the germline V gene are MNHEY and SVGEGT. CDR3 DNA sequence: TGTGCCAGCAGTTACGGGGGGCTGACCTACAATGAGCAGTACTTC. As protein: CASSYGGLTYNEQYF.

This sequence joins TRBV5-1 and TRBJ2-5, with D maybe TRBD2 (5 bases). Looked up from germline, CDR1 is SGHRS and CDR2 is YFSETQ. The V gene lost 4 bases and the J gene lost 6 bases, with 13 bases spanning the gap. The CDR3 runs to 13 residues. The CDR3 DNA reads as TGCGCCAGCAGCGACGGTAGAGGGCAGACCCAGTACTTC. This translates into CASSDGRGQTQYF.

The V call is TRBV29-1, the J call TRBJ2-1; weak D call: TRBD2 (7 bases). The CDR3 is made up of 15 amino acids. In germline, CDR1 is SQVTM, CDR2 ANQGSEA. Trimming removed 7 bases at V and 1 base at J, with 17 bases between. CDR3 protein: CSAGLGGHSYNEQFF. In DNA form, the CDR3 reads TGCAGCGCTGGTCTCGGGGGGCATTCCTACAATGAGCAGTTCTTC.

This rearrangement joins TRBV7-4 to TRBJ2-7; D call uncertain. The length of the CDR3 is 15 residues. Trimming cost V 1 base and J 3 bases, with 13 bases left between them. Per germline, CDR1 SGHVT and CDR2 SQSDAQ. CDR3 sequence: CASSLGQERCYEQYF. CDR3 bases: TGTGCCAGCAGCTTAGGGCAGGAACGTTGCTACGAGCAGTACTTC.

Note on this clonotype: Its ends do not fully match the called genes, so a read error is possible. This chain connects TRBV7-3 to TRBJ1-2; 12 bases line up with TRBD1. Germline V lookup: CDR1 SGHTA, CDR2 FQGTGA. This CDR3 contains 16 residues. The CDR3 protein is CASSLMAGTGGDGYIF. CDR3 DNA sequence: TGTGCCAGCAGCTTAATGGCCGGGACAGGGGGCGATGGCTACATCTTC. Full variable domain (remainder filled in from reference TRBV7-3 and TRBJ1-2): GAGVSQTPSNKVTEKGKYVELRCDPISGHTALYWYRQSLGQGPEFLIYFQGTGAADDSGLPNDRFFAVRPEGSVSTLKIQRTERGDSAVYLCASSLMAGTGGDGYIFGSGTRLTVV.

This clonotype has at least ten counts. The chain uses TRBV29-1 and TRBJ2-7, with TRBD1 matching over 9 bases. CDR1 and CDR2 from the germline V gene are SQVTM and ANQGSEA. The CDR3 consists of 15 residues. Germline trimming cut 0 bases from V and 2 bases from J; bases unmatched to any gene: 5. The CDR3: CSVEEGQGGPYEQYF. DNA of the CDR3: TGCAGCGTTGAAGAGGGACAGGGAGGTCCCTACGAGCAGTACTTC.

In regard to this clonotype: One end of the junction is discordant with germline, which a read error may explain. The chain couples TRBV10-3 to TRBJ2-4; D call uncertain. The germline V gene has CDR1 ENHRY and CDR2 SYGVKD. This CDR3 has 14 residues. CDR3: CAVSEASGLNIQYF. In DNA form, the CDR3 reads TGTGCCGTCAGTGAGGCCTCGGGCCTAAACATTCAGTACTTC.

The rearrangement uses TRBV6-5 and TRBJ2-5; TRBD1 agrees at 8 bases. The CDR3 sequence is 14 residues long. V trimming: 5 bases; J trimming: 5 bases; junction bases outside the gene matches: 7. Germline CDR1 and CDR2: MNHEY and SVGAGI. Here the CDR3 reads CASSPSTGVETQYF. CDR3 coding DNA: TGTGCCAGCAGTCCCTCGACAGGGGTGGAGACCCAGTACTTC.

This clonotype is a singleton in its sample. The rearrangement links TRBV27 to TRBJ2-3, with D unclear. V was cut by 3 bases and J by 5 bases, with 6 bases left in between. The germline V gene has CDR1 MNHEY and CDR2 SMNVEV (reference sequence). The CDR3 is 12 amino acids. The CDR3 nucleotides read TGTGCCAGCAGTTTTTGGGGAGATACGCAGTATTTT. It is translated as CASSFWGDTQYF.

The count of this clonotype is one. The chain uses TRBV7-9 and TRBJ2-3; weak D call: TRBD2 (7 bases). V was trimmed by 8 bases and J by 4 bases, leaving 22 bases between them. Germline CDR1 and CDR2: SEHNR and FQNEAQ (reference sequence). This CDR3 is built from 16 residues. CDR3 sequence reads: CASSGLGGERADTQYF. The DNA of the CDR3 is TGTGCCAGCTCAGGTCTAGGGGGGGAGCGGGCAGATACGCAGTATTTT.

The chain employs TRBV20-1 and TRBJ2-1; TRBD1 might be the D (5 bases). Germline CDR1 reads DFQATT; CDR2 reads SNEGSKA (reference sequence). The germline V and J ends were trimmed by 1 base and 13 bases, with 11 bases remaining between them. The CDR3 is 11 residues long. The CDR3 sequence: CSARGTGQQFF. Here the CDR3 DNA reads TGCAGTGCTAGAGGAACAGGCCAACAGTTCTTC.

This chain connects TRBV6-2 or TRBV6-3 to TRBJ1-4, with D uncertain. Germline-derived CDR1 and CDR2 are MNHEY and SVGEGT. The CDR3 is 12 residues long. V lost 8 bases and J lost 8, with 12 bases in between. The CDR3 loop reads CASSDNPEKLFF. For the CDR3, the DNA is TGTGCCAGCTCCGACAATCCGGAAAAACTGTTTTTT.

The J gene is TRBJ1-2, the V gene TRBV24-1; D not certain. This CDR3 is built from 11 residues. Germline V gene sequence: CDR1 KGHDR, CDR2 SFDVKD. The V and J ends lost 4 bases and 3 bases respectively, with 2 bases between them. The CDR3: CATSDYYGYTF. Here the CDR3 DNA reads TGTGCCACCAGTGACTACTATGGCTACACCTTC.

The chain combines TRBV20-1 with TRBJ2-7; no reliable D call. Trimming cost V 7 bases and J 6 bases, with 19 bases left between them. CDR1 is DFQATT, CDR2 SNEGSKA, per germline (reference sequence). This CDR3 spans 13 amino acids. This CDR3 reads CSGAQPVFSEQYF. In nucleotides, the CDR3 is TGCAGTGGGGCTCAGCCAGTCTTCTCCGAGCAGTACTTC.

The chain uses TRBV28 and TRBJ2-7, with 8 bases lining up with TRBD1. The end of the DNA aligns better with TRBJ2-5, so the J call may be wrong. The CDR3 extends over 15 amino acids. Germline CDR1 reads MDHEN; CDR2 reads SYDVKM. CDR3 protein: CASSTYQGASETQYF. CDR3 in DNA: TGTGCCAGCAGTACCTATCAGGGGGCCTCCGAGACCCAGTACTTC.

In this sample, this clonotype turned up a few times. The chain recombines TRBV7-9 with TRBJ1-2; D unclear. Germline-derived CDR1 and CDR2 are SEHNR and FQNEAQ (reference sequence). The CDR3 has 15 amino acids. The V and J ends lost 1 base and 5 bases respectively, with 14 bases between them. The CDR3 loop is CASSLVGVSVYGYTF. Here the CDR3 DNA reads TGTGCCAGCAGCTTAGTCGGAGTATCCGTTTATGGCTACACCTTC.

A remark on this clonotype: At one boundary the junction diverges from the germline segment, which might be a read error. V usage is TRBV18 and J usage is TRBJ2-1; TRBD2 might be the D (7 bases). The CDR3 contains 15 residues. From germline, CDR1 is KGHSH and CDR2 LQKENI. This chain's CDR3 is CASSLTGGSYSEQFF. The CDR3 DNA reads as TGTGCCAGCTCACTCACGGGGGGCTCCTACAGTGAGCAGTTCTTC.